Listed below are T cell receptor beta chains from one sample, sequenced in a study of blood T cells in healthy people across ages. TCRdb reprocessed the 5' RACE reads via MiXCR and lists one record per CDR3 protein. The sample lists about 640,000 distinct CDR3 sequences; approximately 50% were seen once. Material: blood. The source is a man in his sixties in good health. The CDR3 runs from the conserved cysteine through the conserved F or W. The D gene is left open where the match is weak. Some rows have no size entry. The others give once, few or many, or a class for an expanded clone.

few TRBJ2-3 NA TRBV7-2 CASSPTTLGVGTQYF TGTGCCAGCAGCCCAACGACCCTAGGAGTAGGTACGCAGTATTTT
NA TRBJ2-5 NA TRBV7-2 CASSLIRGLPPETQYF TGTGCCAGCAGCTTAATACGGGGGCTACCCCCCGAGACCCAGTACTTC
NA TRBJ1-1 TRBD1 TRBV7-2 CASSWGTGVNTEAFF TGTGCCAGCAGCTGGGGAACAGGGGTGAACACTGAAGCTTTCTTT
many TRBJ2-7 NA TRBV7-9 CASSRAGTYSYEQYF TGTGCCAGCAGTCGCGCTGGGACTTACTCCTACGAGCAGTACTTC
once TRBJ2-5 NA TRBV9 CASSHFYGETQYF TGTGCCAGCAGCCACTTTTACGGGGAGACCCAGTACTTC
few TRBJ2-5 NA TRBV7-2 CASSLGAFSVGETQYF TGTGCCAGCAGCTTAGGGGCTTTCTCGGTAGGAGAGACCCAGTACTTC
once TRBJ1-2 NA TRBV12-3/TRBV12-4 CASRTTGGYGYTF TGTGCCAGCAGGACCACCGGGGGCTATGGCTACACCTTC
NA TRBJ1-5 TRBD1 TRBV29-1 CSVSGTGGVDQPQHF TGCAGCGTATCCGGGACAGGGGGTGTAGATCAGCCCCAGCATTTT
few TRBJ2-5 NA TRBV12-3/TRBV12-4 CASSLSRAAQYF TGTGCCAGCAGTTTATCCAGGGCAGCGCAGTACTTC
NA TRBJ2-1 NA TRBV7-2 CANSLQEGNEQFF TGTGCCAACAGCTTACAGGAGGGCAATGAGCAGTTCTTC
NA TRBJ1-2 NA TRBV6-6 CASSPAETLGYGYTF TGTGCCAGCAGTCCCGCGGAGACGTTGGGCTATGGCTACACCTTC
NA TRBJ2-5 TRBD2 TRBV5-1 CASSLRRGGRETQYF TGCGCCAGCAGCTTGAGGCGGGGGGGCCGGGAGACCCAGTACTTC
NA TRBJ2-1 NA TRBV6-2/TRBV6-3 CASSLTRGSYNEQFF TGTGCCAGCAGTTTGACGCGGGGCTCCTACAATGAGCAGTTCTTC
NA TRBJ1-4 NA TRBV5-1 CASSIRKNEKLFF TGCGCCAGCAGCATCAGGAAGAATGAAAAACTGTTTTTT
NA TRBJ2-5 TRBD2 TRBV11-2 CASSSRTSGGRAHEQYF TGTGCCAGCAGCTCTCGGACTAGCGGGGGGCGGGCACATGAGCAGTACTTC
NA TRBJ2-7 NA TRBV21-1 CASSYRDRESPGEQYF TGTGCCAGCAGCTACCGGGACAGGGAATCCCCCGGCGAGCAGTACTTC
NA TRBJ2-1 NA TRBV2 CASKQYNEQFF TGTGCCAGCAAACAGTACAATGAGCAGTTCTTC
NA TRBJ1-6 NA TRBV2 CASWADYNSPLHF TGTGCCAGCTGGGCAGACTATAATTCACCCCTCCACTTT
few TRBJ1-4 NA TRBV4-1 CASSRPTGRGNEKLFF TGCGCCAGCAGCCGACCTACAGGGCGGGGGAATGAAAAACTGTTTTTT
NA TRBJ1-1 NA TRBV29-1 CSVGGQPNTEAFF TGCAGCGTTGGCGGGCAGCCCAACACTGAAGCTTTCTTT
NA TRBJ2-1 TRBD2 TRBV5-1 CASSTGTSGANEQFF TGCGCCAGCAGTACCGGGACTAGCGGGGCGAATGAGCAGTTCTTC
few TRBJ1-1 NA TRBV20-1 CSAIQPRGNTEAFF TGCAGTGCAATACAACCCAGGGGGAACACTGAAGCTTTCTTT
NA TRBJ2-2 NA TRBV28 CASTFLIGAGELFF TGTGCCAGCACTTTTCTGATTGGCGCCGGGGAGCTGTTTTTT
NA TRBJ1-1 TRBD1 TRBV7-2 CASSLGTDPRSTEAFF TGTGCCAGCAGCTTGGGGACAGACCCAAGGTCCACTGAAGCTTTCTTT
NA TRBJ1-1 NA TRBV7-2 CASSLRVGDTEAFF TGTGCCAGCAGCCTTCGGGTTGGAGACACTGAAGCTTTCTTT
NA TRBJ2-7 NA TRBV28 CASDTPGGHEQYF TGTGCCAGCGACACCCCTGGGGGCCACGAGCAGTACTTC
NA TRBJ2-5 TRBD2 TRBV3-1 CASSPRTSGGNEQYF TGTGCCAGCAGCCCTAGGACTAGCGGGGGGAATGAGCAGTACTTC
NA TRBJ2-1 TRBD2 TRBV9 CASSMTSGGYYNEQFF TGTGCCAGCAGCATGACTAGCGGGGGATACTACAATGAGCAGTTCTTC
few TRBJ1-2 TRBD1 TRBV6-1 CASSGDRIYGYTF TGTGCCAGCAGTGGGGACAGGATCTATGGCTACACCTTC
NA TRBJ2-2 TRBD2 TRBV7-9 CASSAGGPLTGELFF TGTGCCAGCAGCGCGGGGGGGCCTCTCACCGGGGAGCTGTTTTTT
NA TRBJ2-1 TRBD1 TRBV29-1 CSGHTGGAGNEQFF TGCAGCGGACATACAGGGGGCGCGGGCAATGAGCAGTTCTTC
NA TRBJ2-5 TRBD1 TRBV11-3 CASSKLGQGGETQYF TGTGCCAGCAGCAAACTCGGACAGGGGGGAGAGACCCAGTACTTC
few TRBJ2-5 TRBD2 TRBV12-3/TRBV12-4 CASSPLAGAGYQETQYF TGTGCCAGCAGCCCACTAGCGGGGGCCGGGTACCAAGAGACCCAGTACTTC
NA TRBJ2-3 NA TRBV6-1 CASKEATIWLTDTQYF TGTGCCAGCAAGGAGGCAACCATATGGCTCACAGATACGCAGTATTTT
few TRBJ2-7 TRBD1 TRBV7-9 CASSLRQGENYEQYF TGTGCCAGCAGCTTAAGACAGGGGGAAAACTACGAGCAGTACTTC
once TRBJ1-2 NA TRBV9 CASSPDRNTF TGTGCCAGCAGCCCCGACAGAAACACCTTC
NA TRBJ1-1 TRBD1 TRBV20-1 CSARDPGTGSFPFF TGCAGTGCTAGAGATCCCGGGACAGGGAGCTTCCCTTTCTTT
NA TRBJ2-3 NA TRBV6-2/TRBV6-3 CASSYSEVAADTQYF TGTGCCAGCAGTTACTCGGAGGTCGCGGCAGATACGCAGTATTTT
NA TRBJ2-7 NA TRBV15 CATSARTAGNEQYF TGTGCCACCAGCGCCCGAACTGCTGGAAATGAGCAGTACTTC
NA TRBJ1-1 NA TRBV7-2 CASSFGRGPNTEAFF TGTGCCAGCAGCTTCGGCAGGGGCCCGAACACTGAAGCTTTCTTT
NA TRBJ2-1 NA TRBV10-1 CASSPGRALDEQFF TGCGCCAGCAGCCCGGGCAGGGCACTGGATGAGCAGTTCTTC